The next 24 T cell receptor beta chains were all read from a single sample in a study of cytomegalovirus exposure and HLA in healthy donors. The primer mix had 60 Vbeta and 13 Jbeta primers. Clones were read by immunoSEQ multiplex PCR, and TCRdb kept only the in-frame ones, dropping some. Seen here are approximately 120,000 clones, more than 60% observed once, and the top ten hold roughly 13%. Sequenced: PBMCs. Every receptor here comes from a woman aged 60 to 75 in good health and CMV-seropositive.

A word on this clone: This CDR3 fails to terminate in the conserved phenylalanine or tryptophan, so it likely reflects a read error. The genes are TRBV7-2 and TRBJ1-2; D is unresolved. Trimming took 0 bases from V and 2 from J, leaving 10 bases between them. Germline CDR1 and CDR2: SGHTA and FQGNSA. The CDR3 is made up of 15 amino acids. The CDR3 bases are TGTGCCAGCAGCTTAGCGAACCGACTCAACTATGGCTACACCCTC. Its translation is CASSLANRLNYGYTL.

Only one count was recorded for this clone. The chain's CDR3 is CASSSKAGTGRNEQYF. In DNA, the CDR3 is TGTGCCAGCAGCTCTAAGGCCGGGACAGGGAGGAACGAGCAGTACTTC. The chain couples TRBV11-1 to TRBJ2-5; 9 nucleotides agree with TRBD1. The DNA end is more similar to TRBJ2-7, so the J call may be wrong. Germline loops: CDR1 SGHAT, CDR2 FQDESV (reference sequence). CDR3 length: 16 amino acids.

The V and J genes are TRBV2 and TRBJ1-3; the D is unclear. CDR3 size: 14 residues. Germline V gene lookup returns CDR1 SNHLY and CDR2 FYNNEI. The V and J ends lost 4 bases and 0 bases respectively, with 7 bases between them. CDR3 bases: TGTGCCAGCAGTGCAGGATCCTCTGGAAACACCATATATTTT. This encodes CASSAGSSGNTIYF.

The chain employs TRBV11-2 and TRBJ2-5, with a tentative D call TRBD2 (7 bases). Germline CDR1 is SGHAT and CDR2 is FQNNGV. CDR3 size: 13 residues. The V gene lost 8 bases and the J gene lost 3 bases, with 13 bases spanning the gap. The CDR3 spells CASGGGEKETQYF. DNA for the CDR3: TGTGCCAGCGGCGGGGGCGAAAAAGAGACCCAGTACTTC.

This clone appeared a few times. J is TRBJ2-1 and V is TRBV4-3; 9 nucleotides match TRBD2. Losses at the gene ends were 2 bases for V and 6 bases for J; bases not matched to a gene: 8. CDR3 length: 16 amino acids. The germline CDR1 and CDR2 sequences are LGHNA and YSLEER. The CDR3 region has the DNA TGCGCCAGCAGCCAACTAACCGGGACTAGCTCCAATGAGCAGTTCTTC. This translates into CASSQLTGTSSNEQFF.

The V gene is TRBV11-2, the J gene TRBJ1-2; 10 nucleotides agree with TRBD1. The CDR3 is 15 residues long. V gave up 6 bases and J gave up 4 bases; unmatched junction bases: 8. Germline V gives CDR1 SGHAT, CDR2 FQNNGV. CDR3: CASSRGQGKSYGYTF. The CDR3 bases are TGTGCCAGCAGTCGGGGACAGGGGAAGAGCTATGGCTACACCTTC.

The rearrangement joins TRBV7-2 to TRBJ2-3; no definite D call. This CDR3 is built from 15 residues. Germline lookup yields CDR1 SGHTA and CDR2 FQGNSA. Deletions cut 1 base from V and 1 base from J, with 9 bases between. The CDR3 nucleotides are TGTGCCAGCAGCTTAGACCGGAGACGCACAGATACGCAGTATTTT. Translating it yields CASSLDRRRTDTQYF.

This clone showed up just a few times. CDR3 sequence (DNA): TGTGCCAGCAGCGACCCCCCGACAGGGCTAGCCAAAAACATTCAGTACTTC. Its protein product is CASSDPPTGLAKNIQYF. V gene TRBV9 combines with J gene TRBJ2-4; 7 bases line up with TRBD1. The V and J ends lost 3 bases and 0 bases, in that order; junction bases with no gene match: 9. Germline V CDR1 and CDR2: SGDLS, YYNGEE. CDR3 length: 17 residues. Complete variable domain (other parts from reference TRBV9 and TRBJ2-4): DSGVTQTPKHLITATGQRVTLRCSPRSGDLSVYWYQQSLDQGLQFLIQYYNGEERAKGNILERFSAQQFPDLHSELNLSSLELGDSALYFCASSDPPTGLAKNIQYFGAGTRLSVL.

CDR3 protein: CASSPNGGGYTF. CDR3 sequence (DNA): TGTGCCAGCTCACCAAACGGGGGAGGCTACACCTTC. The chain employs TRBV18 and TRBJ1-2, with D maybe TRBD1 (5 bases). Trimming took off 2 bases at V and 8 bases at J, with 9 bases between the two ends. Germline CDR1 and CDR2: KGHSH and LQKENI. There are 12 residues in the CDR3.

The rearrangement links TRBV25-1 to TRBJ2-2; the D gene is possibly TRBD2 (5 bases). The CDR3 is 15 residues long. With 8 bases removed from V and 1 base from J, the gap between germline ends came to 14 bases. CDR1 is MGHDK, CDR2 SYGVNS, per germline. CDR3 amino acids: CASGRGRVNTGELFF. The CDR3 region has the DNA TGTGCCAGCGGTCGAGGGAGAGTGAACACCGGGGAGCTGTTTTTT.

V is TRBV11-1 and J is TRBJ2-7; tentative D call: TRBD2 (6 bases). CDR3 size: 14 residues. CDR1 is SGHAT, CDR2 FQDESV, per germline (reference sequence). The ends were cut back, 6 bases at V and 4 bases at J, with 16 bases in the middle. The CDR3 sequence: CASRLRGAGYEQYF. DNA of the CDR3: TGTGCCAGCAGACTGCGTGGGGCGGGATACGAGCAGTACTTC.

This chain joins TRBV2 and TRBJ2-3; 14 nucleotides line up with TRBD2. In germline, CDR1 is SNHLY, CDR2 FYNNEI. With 6 bases clipped from V and 4 bases from J, the junction kept 3 bases outside the gene matches. This CDR3 region has 15 residues. The chain's CDR3 is CASRGTSGRPDTQYF. CDR3 DNA sequence: TGTGCCAGCAGGGGGACTAGCGGGAGACCAGATACGCAGTATTTT.

The chain uses TRBV6-1 and TRBJ1-2, with TRBD1 as a possible D gene (6 bases). V was clipped by 6 bases and J by 2 bases, with 16 bases between them. This CDR3 contains 15 residues. CDR1 MNHNS and CDR2 SASEGT come from the germline V gene. The CDR3 coding sequence is TGTGCCAGCAGAACCGGGACAAACCAGAACTATGGCTACACCTTC. It encodes CASRTGTNQNYGYTF.

The chain links TRBV6-1 to TRBJ1-1; perhaps TRBD1 as D (5 bases). Between the trimmed V and J ends, which lost 4 bases and 0 bases, there was a span of 9 bases. Germline V CDR1 and CDR2: MNHNS, SASEGT. This CDR3 has 14 amino acids. In DNA, the CDR3 is TGTGCCAGCAGTGGGGGACTCCTGAACACTGAAGCTTTCTTT. This sequence encodes CASSGGLLNTEAFF.

The rearrangement links TRBV30 to TRBJ1-3; 9 nucleotides match TRBD1. The CDR3 spans 14 residues. V shed 0 bases and J 6 bases; nucleotides not matched to a gene: 3. CDR1 GTSNPN and CDR2 SVGIG come from the germline V gene (reference sequence). The CDR3 nucleotides read TGTGCCTGGAGTGTGGGACAGGGCGTAAACACCATATATTTT. Translating gives CAWSVGQGVNTIYF. The entire variable domain, with the rest obtained from reference TRBV30 and TRBJ1-3, is as follows: SQTIHQWPATLVQPVGSPLSLECTVEGTSNPNLYWYRQAAGRGLQLLFYSVGIGQISSEVPQNLSASRPQDRQFILSSKKLLLSDSGFYLCAWSVGQGVNTIYFGEGSWLTVV.

J is TRBJ2-5 and V is TRBV2, with TRBD1 matching over 7 bases. The length of the CDR3 is 15 residues. V was clipped by 4 bases and J by 4 bases; unmatched bases: 9. Germline V gene lookup returns CDR1 SNHLY and CDR2 FYNNEI. CDR3 in amino acids: CASSVFGQVRETQYF. The CDR3 DNA sequence: TGTGCCAGCAGTGTGTTTGGACAGGTCAGAGAGACCCAGTACTTC.

The CDR3, as DNA: TGTGCCAGCAGCGCTGGTGAGGGAGACACTGAAGCTTTCTTT. Amino acid sequence: CASSAGEGDTEAFF. This chain joins TRBV13 and TRBJ1-1; D is undetermined. This CDR3 has 14 amino acids. Trimming removed 5 bases from V and 3 bases from J, with 13 bases in between. CDR1 is PRHDT, CDR2 FYEKMQ, per germline (reference sequence).

CDR3: CASSRPGGEETQYF. The CDR3 nucleotides read TGCGCCAGCAGCCGTCCAGGCGGGGAAGAGACCCAGTACTTC. The V call is TRBV4-1, the J call TRBJ2-5; tentatively, D is TRBD2 (6 bases). Germline assignment: CDR1 MGHRA and CDR2 YSYEKL. V was shortened by 4 bases and J by 3 bases, with 12 bases between the two germline ends. There are 14 residues in the CDR3.

The chain uses TRBV6-6 and TRBJ1-4, with a tentative D call TRBD1 (5 bases). In germline, CDR1 is MNHNY, CDR2 SVGAGI (reference sequence). The germline V and J ends were trimmed by 4 bases and 0 bases, with 9 bases remaining between them. The CDR3 covers 15 residues. The CDR3 loop is CASSFTGATNEKLFF. The CDR3 nucleotides are TGTGCCAGCAGTTTTACGGGGGCAACTAATGAAAAACTGTTTTTT.

The V call is TRBV7-9, the J call TRBJ1-6, with D hard to call. Germline assignment: CDR1 SEHNR and CDR2 FQNEAQ (reference sequence). Deletions cut 1 base from V and 9 bases from J, with 13 bases between. The CDR3 loop spans 15 amino acids. DNA of the CDR3: TGTGCCAGCAGCTTAGTTGGGAGGGCTGCTTCACCCCTCCACTTT. Its translation is CASSLVGRAASPLHF.

This clone has a handful of counts. The genes are TRBV7-6 and TRBJ2-2; TRBD1 is a possible D gene (5 bases). Germline V gene data show CDR1 as SGHVS and CDR2 as FNYEAQ. V lost 4 bases and J lost 6, with 9 bases in between. The CDR3 is 13 amino acids. This CDR3 is CASSSTDPGELFF. CDR3 sequence (DNA): TGTGCCAGCAGCTCGACAGACCCCGGGGAGCTGTTTTTT.

The V call is TRBV7-3, the J call TRBJ2-3, with D perhaps matching TRBD1 (5 bases). CDR1 and CDR2 (germline): SGHTA, FQGTGA. This CDR3 spans 15 amino acids. V gave up 3 bases and J gave up 4 bases, with 14 bases separating them. Written as DNA, the CDR3 is TGTGCCAGCAGCTTTACCCTAACAGGCGCAGATACGCAGTATTTT. Residues: CASSFTLTGADTQYF. Based on the CDR3 plus reference TRBV7-3 and TRBJ2-3, the full variable domain is GAGVSQTPSNKVTEKGKYVELRCDPISGHTALYWYRQSLGQGPEFLIYFQGTGAADDSGLPNDRFFAVRPEGSVSTLKIQRTERGDSAVYLCASSFTLTGADTQYFGPGTRLTVL.

Only a few counts were recorded for this clone. The chain joins TRBV14 to TRBJ2-7; a possible D gene is TRBD1 (6 bases). Trimming removed 4 bases at V and 6 bases at J, with 13 bases between. CDR1 and CDR2 (germline): SGHDN, FVKESK. The CDR3 consists of 13 residues. The CDR3 region has the DNA TGTGCCAGCAGCCCTTCCGGGACACGCGAGCAGTACTTC. Amino acids: CASSPSGTREQYF.

This clone was seen more than once but under ten times. This rearrangement joins TRBV6-5 to TRBJ2-3, with 7 nucleotides matching TRBD2. Germline V CDR1 and CDR2: MNHEY, SVGAGI. Losses at the gene ends were 5 bases for V and 0 bases for J; bases not matched to a gene: 5. CDR3 length equals 15 residues. The CDR3 sequence is CASSKASGSTDTQYF. The CDR3 bases are TGTGCCAGCAGTAAGGCTAGCGGTAGCACAGATACGCAGTATTTT.